The present T cell receptor beta chain was sequenced within a study of T cells in Graves' hyperthyroidism and ophthalmopathy. Regarding this clonotype: Its antigen is not identified.

The CDR3 has 13 amino acids. Germline V gives CDR1 SGHDT, CDR2 YYEEEE. Trimming left V 6 bases short and J 8 bases short, with 17 bases between. Study results and caveats: Most thyroid clonotypes with frequency above 0.001 were detected in blood.

Researchers amplified the TCR beta CDR3 regions from RNA transcripts. The primer set for the first-round RT-PCR of the TCR CDR3 was HTBI. TCRdb re-called the multiplex PCR reads with MiXCR, one entry per CDR3 protein. The profile shows roughly 330,000 distinct CDR3 sequences, roughly 15% of them singletons. Uncontrolled infection, other autoimmune disease, pregnancy or lactation led to exclusion. The PBMCs studied were ones that came from around 10 ml fresh peripheral blood. The receptor was derived from a man under 40 with Graves' hyperthyroidism. This chain joins TRBV5-6 and TRBJ1-2; D is unclear. The source material was blood. The CDR3 DNA sequence: TGTGCCAGCAACAAGATCTCCCGGGGAGGCTACACCTTC. As protein: CASNKISRGGYTF.